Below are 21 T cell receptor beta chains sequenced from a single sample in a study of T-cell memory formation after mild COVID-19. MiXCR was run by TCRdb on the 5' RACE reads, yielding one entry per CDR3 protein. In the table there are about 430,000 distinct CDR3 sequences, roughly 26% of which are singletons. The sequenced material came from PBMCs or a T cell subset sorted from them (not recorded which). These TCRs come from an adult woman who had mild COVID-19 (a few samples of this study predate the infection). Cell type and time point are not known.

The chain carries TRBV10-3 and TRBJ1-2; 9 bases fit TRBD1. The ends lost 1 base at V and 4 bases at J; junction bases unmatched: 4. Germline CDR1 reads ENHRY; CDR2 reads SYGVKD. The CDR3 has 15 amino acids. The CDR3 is CAISELGTGSYGYTF. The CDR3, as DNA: TGTGCCATCAGTGAGTTGGGGACAGGGAGCTATGGCTACACCTTC.

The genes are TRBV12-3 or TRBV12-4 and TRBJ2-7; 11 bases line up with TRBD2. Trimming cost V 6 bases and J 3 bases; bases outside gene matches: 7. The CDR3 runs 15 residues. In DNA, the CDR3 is TGTGCCAGCAGACGAAGACTAGCGGGATTCTACGAGCAGTACTTC. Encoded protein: CASRRRLAGFYEQYF.

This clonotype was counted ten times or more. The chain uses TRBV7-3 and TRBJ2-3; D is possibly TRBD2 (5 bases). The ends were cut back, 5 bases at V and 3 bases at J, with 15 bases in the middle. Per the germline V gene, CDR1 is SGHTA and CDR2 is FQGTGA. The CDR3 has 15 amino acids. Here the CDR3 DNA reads TGTGCCAGCAGCGAGGGTGGGAGACTAACAGATACGCAGTATTTT. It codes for CASSEGGRLTDTQYF.

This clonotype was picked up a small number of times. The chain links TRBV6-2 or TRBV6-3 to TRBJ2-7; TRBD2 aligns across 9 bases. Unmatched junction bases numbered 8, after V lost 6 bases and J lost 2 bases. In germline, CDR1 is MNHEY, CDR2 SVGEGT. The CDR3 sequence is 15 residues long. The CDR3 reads CASRLRGGAPYEQYF. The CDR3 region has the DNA TGTGCCAGCAGGTTACGCGGGGGGGCTCCCTACGAGCAGTACTTC.

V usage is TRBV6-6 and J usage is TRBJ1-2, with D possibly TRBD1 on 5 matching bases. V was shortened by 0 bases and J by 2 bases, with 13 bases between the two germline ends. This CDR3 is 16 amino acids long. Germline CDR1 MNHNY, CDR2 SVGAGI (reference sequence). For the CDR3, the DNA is TGTGCCAGCAGTTACTCTCCCTGGACAACCAACTATGGCTACACCTTC. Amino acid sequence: CASSYSPWTTNYGYTF.

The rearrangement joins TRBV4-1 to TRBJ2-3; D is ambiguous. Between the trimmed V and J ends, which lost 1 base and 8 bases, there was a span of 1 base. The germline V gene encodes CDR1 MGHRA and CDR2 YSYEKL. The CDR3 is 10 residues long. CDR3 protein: CASSQGTQYF. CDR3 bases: TGCGCCAGCAGCCAAGGTACGCAGTATTTT.

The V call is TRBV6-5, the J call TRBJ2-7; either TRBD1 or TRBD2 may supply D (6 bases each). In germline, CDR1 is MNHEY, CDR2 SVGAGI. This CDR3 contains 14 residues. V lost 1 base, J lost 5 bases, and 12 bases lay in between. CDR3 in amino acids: CASSYWQGRNEQYF. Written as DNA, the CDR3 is TGTGCCAGCAGTTACTGGCAGGGGAGGAACGAGCAGTACTTC.

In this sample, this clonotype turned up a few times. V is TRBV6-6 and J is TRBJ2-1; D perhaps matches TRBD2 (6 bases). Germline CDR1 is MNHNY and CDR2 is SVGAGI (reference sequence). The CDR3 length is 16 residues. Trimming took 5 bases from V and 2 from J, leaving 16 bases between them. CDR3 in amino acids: CASSPRGLNTYNEQFF. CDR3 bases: TGTGCCAGCAGTCCTCGGGGACTTAACACCTACAATGAGCAGTTCTTC.

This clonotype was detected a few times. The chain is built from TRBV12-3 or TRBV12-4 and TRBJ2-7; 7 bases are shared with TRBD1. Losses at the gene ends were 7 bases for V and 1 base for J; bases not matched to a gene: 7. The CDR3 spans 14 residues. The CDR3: CASTLGTDSYEQYF. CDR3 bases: TGTGCCAGCACCCTAGGGACAGATTCCTACGAGCAGTACTTC.

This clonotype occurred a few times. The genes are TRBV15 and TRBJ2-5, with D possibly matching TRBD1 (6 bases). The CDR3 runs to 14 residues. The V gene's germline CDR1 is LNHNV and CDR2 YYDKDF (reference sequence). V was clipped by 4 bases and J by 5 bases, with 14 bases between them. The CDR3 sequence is CATSTKDSPETQYF. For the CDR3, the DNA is TGTGCCACCAGCACTAAGGACAGTCCCGAGACCCAGTACTTC. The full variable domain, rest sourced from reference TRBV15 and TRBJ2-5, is DAMVIQNPRYQVTQFGKPVTLSCSQTLNHNVMYWYQQKSSQAPKLLFHYYDKDFNNEADTPDNFQSRRPNTSFCFLDIRSPGLGDTAMYLCATSTKDSPETQYFGPGTRLLVL.

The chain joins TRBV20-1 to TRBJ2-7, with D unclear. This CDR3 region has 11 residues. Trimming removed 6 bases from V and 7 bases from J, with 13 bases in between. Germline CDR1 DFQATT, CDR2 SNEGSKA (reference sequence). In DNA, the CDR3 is TGCAGTGCCCCCGAATTGTCTGAGCAGTACTTC. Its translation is CSAPELSEQYF.

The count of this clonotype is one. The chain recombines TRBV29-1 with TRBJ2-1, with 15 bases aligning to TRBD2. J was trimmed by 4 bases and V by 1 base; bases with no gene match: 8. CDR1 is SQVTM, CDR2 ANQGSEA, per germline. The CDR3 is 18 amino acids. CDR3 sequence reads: CSVEGTSGRVGRYNEQFF. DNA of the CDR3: TGCAGCGTTGAAGGGACTAGCGGGAGGGTTGGACGGTACAATGAGCAGTTCTTC.

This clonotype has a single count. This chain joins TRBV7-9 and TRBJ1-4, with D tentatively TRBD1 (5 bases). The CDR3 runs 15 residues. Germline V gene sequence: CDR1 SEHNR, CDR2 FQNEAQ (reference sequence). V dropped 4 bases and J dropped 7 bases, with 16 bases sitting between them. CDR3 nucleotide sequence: TGTGCCAGCAGCTCCGACAGTGTGGGACTTGAAAAACTGTTTTTT. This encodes CASSSDSVGLEKLFF.

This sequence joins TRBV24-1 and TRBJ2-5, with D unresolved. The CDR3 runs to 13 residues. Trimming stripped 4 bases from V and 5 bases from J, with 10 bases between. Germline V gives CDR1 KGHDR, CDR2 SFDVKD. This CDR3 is CATSDPRVETQYF. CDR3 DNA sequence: TGTGCCACCAGTGACCCACGGGTGGAGACCCAGTACTTC.

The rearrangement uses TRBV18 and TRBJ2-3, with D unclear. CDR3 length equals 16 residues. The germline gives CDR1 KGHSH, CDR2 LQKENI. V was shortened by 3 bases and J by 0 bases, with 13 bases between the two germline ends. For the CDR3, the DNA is TGTGCCAGCTCACCCAGTCTCCCCAAAAGCACAGATACGCAGTATTTT. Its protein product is CASSPSLPKSTDTQYF. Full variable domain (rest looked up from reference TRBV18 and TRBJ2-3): NAGVMQNPRHLVRRRGQEARLRCSPMKGHSHVYWYRQLPEEGLKFMVYLQKENIIDESGMPKERFSAEFPKEGPSILRIQQVVRGDSAAYFCASSPSLPKSTDTQYFGPGTRLTVL.

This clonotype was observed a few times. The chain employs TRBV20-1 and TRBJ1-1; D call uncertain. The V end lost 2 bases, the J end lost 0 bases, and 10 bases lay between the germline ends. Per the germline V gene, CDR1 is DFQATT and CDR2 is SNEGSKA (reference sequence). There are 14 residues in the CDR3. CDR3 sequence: CSARSDRVNTEAFF. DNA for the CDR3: TGCAGTGCTAGATCAGATCGAGTGAACACTGAAGCTTTCTTT.

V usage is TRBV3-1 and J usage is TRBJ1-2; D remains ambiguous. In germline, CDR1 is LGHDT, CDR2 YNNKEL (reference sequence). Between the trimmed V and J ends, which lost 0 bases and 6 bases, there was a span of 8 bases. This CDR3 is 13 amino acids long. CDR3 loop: CASSQESGNGYTF. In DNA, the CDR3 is TGTGCCAGCAGCCAAGAGTCGGGGAATGGCTACACCTTC. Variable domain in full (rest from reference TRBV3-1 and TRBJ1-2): DTAVSQTPKYLVTQMGNDKSIKCEQNLGHDTMYWYKQDSKKFLKIMFSYNNKELIINETVPNRFSPKSPDKAHLNLHINSLELGDSAVYFCASSQESGNGYTFGSGTRLTVV.

The CDR3 is CASSSDGGAGETQYF. The DNA for the CDR3 is TGCGCCAGCAGCTCAGACGGGGGGGCCGGTGAGACCCAGTACTTC. The chain combines TRBV5-1 with TRBJ2-5; 8 nucleotides match TRBD2. Trimming at V came to 3 bases and at J to 5 bases, leaving 9 bases not matched to a gene. This CDR3 spans 15 amino acids. Looked up from germline, CDR1 is SGHRS and CDR2 is YFSETQ.

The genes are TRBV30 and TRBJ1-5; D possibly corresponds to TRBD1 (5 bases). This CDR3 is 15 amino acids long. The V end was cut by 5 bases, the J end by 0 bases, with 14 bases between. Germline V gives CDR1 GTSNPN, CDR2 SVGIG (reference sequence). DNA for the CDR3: TGTGCCTGGTCTCCGGGACGGCCTAGCAATCAGCCCCAGCATTTT. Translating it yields CAWSPGRPSNQPQHF.

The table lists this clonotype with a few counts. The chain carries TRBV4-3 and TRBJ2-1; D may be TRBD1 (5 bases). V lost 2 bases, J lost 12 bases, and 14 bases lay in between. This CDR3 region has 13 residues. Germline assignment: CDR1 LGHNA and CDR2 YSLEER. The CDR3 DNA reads TGCGCCAGCAGCCAACAGAAGGGAAGGGGGCAGTTCTTC. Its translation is CASSQQKGRGQFF.

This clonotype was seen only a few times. Here the CDR3 reads CASSLDGPLKNIQYF. CDR3 nucleotides: TGTGCCAGCAGCTTAGACGGGCCCTTAAAAAACATTCAGTACTTC. The V and J genes are TRBV7-8 and TRBJ2-4; D remains ambiguous. Germline V CDR1 and CDR2: SGHVS, FQNEAQ. This CDR3 has 15 residues. The V end was cut by 1 base, the J end by 4 bases, with 11 bases between.